This T cell receptor beta chain appears in the sequencing data of a study of CDR3 diversity in severe acne. TCRdb recomputed calls from the PCR reads with MiXCR, one row per CDR3 protein. The repertoire consists of some 84,000 distinct CDR3 sequences, with over 40% occurring once and the leading ten covering around 15%. There are 14 residues in the CDR3. V was pared by 8 bases and J by 3 bases, with 3 bases of the junction left unmatched. The germline V gene has CDR1 MGHDK and CDR2 SYGVNS. J is TRBJ2-7 and V is TRBV25-1; TRBD2 agrees at 14 bases. Sequencing was done on a sample of blood. The sequence derives from a male donor in good health, without acne. The CDR3: CASGLAGGFYEQYF. The CDR3 DNA is TGTGCCAGCGGACTAGCGGGAGGTTTCTACGAGCAGTACTTC.